A single sample is the source of the 15 T cell receptor beta chains below, sequenced in a study of cytomegalovirus exposure and HLA in healthy donors. The primer mix had 60 Vbeta and 13 Jbeta primers. Repertoires were generated with immunoSEQ multiplex PCR, while TCRdb's copy carries only in-frame clones and drops some. The sample yields 98,000 or so clones, around 77% seen once. Sequenced sample: PBMCs. Receptors were obtained from a female donor in good health and CMV-seronegative.

This clone was counted only a few times. J is TRBJ2-6 and V is TRBV19; 8 nucleotides match TRBD1. After removal of 4 bases from V and 0 bases from J, the junction contained 5 bases not matched to a gene. Germline CDR1 LNHDA, CDR2 SQIVND (reference sequence). The CDR3 runs 17 residues. CDR3 sequence: CASSSGQGTSGANVLTF. The CDR3 DNA follows: TGTGCCAGTAGTAGCGGACAGGGAACCTCTGGGGCCAACGTCCTGACTTTC.

There are a few counts of this clone. The chain carries TRBV9 and TRBJ2-1, with 9 nucleotides matching TRBD2. This CDR3 has 15 residues. The trim removed 3 bases at V and 2 bases at J, leaving 3 bases unmatched. Germline CDR1 is SGDLS and CDR2 is YYNGEE. The CDR3 loop is CASSASSGAYNEQFF. In DNA form, the CDR3 reads TGTGCCAGCAGCGCCTCTAGCGGGGCCTACAATGAGCAGTTCTTC. Drawing the rest from reference TRBV9 and TRBJ2-1, the complete variable domain is DSGVTQTPKHLITATGQRVTLRCSPRSGDLSVYWYQQSLDQGLQFLIQYYNGEERAKGNILERFSAQQFPDLHSELNLSSLELGDSALYFCASSASSGAYNEQFFGPGTRLTVL.

This chain connects TRBV10-3 to TRBJ2-2; perhaps TRBD2 as D (6 bases). This CDR3 comprises 14 residues. The V end lost 10 bases, the J end lost 0 bases, and 12 bases lay between the germline ends. Germline V gene sequence: CDR1 ENHRY, CDR2 SYGVKD. The CDR3 bases are TGTGCCACCTCCGGGACTTCGAACACCGGGGAGCTGTTTTTT. It yields the protein CATSGTSNTGELFF.

This clone was observed once. V and J are TRBV18 and TRBJ2-2; D remains unclear. V lost 2 bases to trimming and J lost 3 bases, with 4 bases between them. Germline values: CDR1 KGHSH, CDR2 LQKENI. The CDR3 length is 13 residues. CDR3 loop: CASSPSYTGELFF. The DNA for the CDR3 is TGTGCCAGCTCACCATCTTACACCGGGGAGCTGTTTTTT.

This clone was detected once. This chain links TRBV6-1 with TRBJ1-5; 9 bases line up with TRBD1. CDR3 size: 15 residues. The germline gives CDR1 MNHNS, CDR2 SASEGT. The V segment lost 6 bases and the J segment 3 bases; nucleotides outside the gene matches: 6. The CDR3 DNA follows: TGTGCCAGCAGCAGAGGACAGGGGACCAATCAGCCCCAGCATTTT. It specifies CASSRGQGTNQPQHF.

The gene calls are TRBV6-6 and TRBJ1-6, with TRBD1 matching over 8 bases. From germline, CDR1 is MNHNY and CDR2 SVGAGI (reference sequence). The CDR3 has 15 residues. The J segment lost 13 bases and the V segment lost 6 bases, leaving 14 bases of the junction unmatched. The CDR3 is CASSRPGQEGKPLHF. CDR3 nucleotides: TGTGCCAGCAGCCGCCCGGGACAGGAGGGAAAGCCCCTCCACTTT.

This chain joins TRBV27 and TRBJ1-2; D unresolved. This CDR3 is built from 16 residues. CDR1 is MNHEY and CDR2 is SMNVEV in the germline V gene (reference sequence). V was cut by 3 bases and J by 8 bases, with 22 bases left in between. This CDR3 reads CASSFRVGIPRGGYTF. DNA of the CDR3: TGTGCCAGCAGTTTTAGGGTCGGCATTCCTCGAGGGGGCTACACCTTC.

V is TRBV6-4 and J is TRBJ2-3, with D unresolved. The V end lost 0 bases, the J end lost 1 base, and 5 bases lay between the germline ends. There are 14 residues in the CDR3. Germline loops: CDR1 MRHNA, CDR2 SNTAGT. CDR3 sequence: CASSDSAGTDTQYF. Here the CDR3 DNA reads TGTGCCAGCAGTGACTCAGCTGGCACAGATACGCAGTATTTT.

The V gene is TRBV19, the J gene TRBJ2-3; TRBD1 aligns across 9 bases. This CDR3 spans 15 amino acids. Germline CDR1 LNHDA, CDR2 SQIVND (reference sequence). V lost 5 bases to trimming and J lost 1 base; unmatched junction nucleotides: 4. The CDR3 sequence: CASSFRTGGTDTQYF. The CDR3 DNA is TGTGCCAGTAGTTTTCGGACAGGGGGCACAGATACGCAGTATTTT.

Here the CDR3 reads CASSLGTGWNIQYF. The DNA of the CDR3 is TGTGCCAGCAGCTTGGGGACAGGGTGGAACATTCAGTACTTC. The chain uses TRBV5-5 and TRBJ2-4; 8 nucleotides match TRBD1. Germline V CDR1 and CDR2: SGHKS, YYEKEE (reference sequence). The CDR3 contains 14 residues. With 0 bases clipped from V and 7 bases from J, the junction kept 3 bases outside the gene matches.

The genes are TRBV9 and TRBJ2-1; maybe TRBD1 (5 bases). V lost 4 bases to trimming and J lost 3 bases, with 11 bases between them. The CDR3 contains 14 residues. Germline V gene data show CDR1 as SGDLS and CDR2 as YYNGEE. The CDR3 DNA reads TGTGCCAGCAGCCCACTGACAGTCTACAATGAGCAGTTCTTC. This encodes CASSPLTVYNEQFF. The variable domain in full, completed from reference TRBV9 and TRBJ2-1, reads DSGVTQTPKHLITATGQRVTLRCSPRSGDLSVYWYQQSLDQGLQFLIQYYNGEERAKGNILERFSAQQFPDLHSELNLSSLELGDSALYFCASSPLTVYNEQFFGPGTRLTVL.

V and J are TRBV5-1 and TRBJ1-2; 7 positions match TRBD1. V lost 3 bases, J lost 6 bases, and 14 bases stayed unmatched. Germline values: CDR1 SGHRS, CDR2 YFSETQ. The CDR3 sequence is 16 residues long. CDR3 sequence (DNA): TGCGCCAGCAGCTATATGGGTGGACAGGTGATGAATGGCTACACCTTC. Translated, it gives CASSYMGGQVMNGYTF.

The chain links TRBV30 to TRBJ1-1; D gene unclear. Per the germline V gene, CDR1 is GTSNPN and CDR2 is SVGIG (reference sequence). CDR3 length: 11 amino acids. Trimming removed 8 bases from V and 4 bases from J, with 11 bases in between. CDR3 in DNA: TGTGCCCGGGAGAGAGGCACTGAAGCTTTCTTT. As protein: CARERGTEAFF. Combining the CDR3 with reference TRBV30 and TRBJ1-1 gives the whole variable domain SQTIHQWPATLVQPVGSPLSLECTVEGTSNPNLYWYRQAAGRGLQLLFYSVGIGQISSEVPQNLSASRPQDRQFILSSKKLLLSDSGFYLCARERGTEAFFGQGTRLTVV.

The chain has TRBV11-2 and TRBJ2-5; 7 bases agree with TRBD1. The CDR3 contains 16 residues. V lost 5 bases to trimming and J lost 5 bases; unmatched junction nucleotides: 14. The germline CDR1 and CDR2 sequences are SGHAT and FQNNGV. CDR3: CASSPEMTGTGETQYF. Written as DNA, the CDR3 is TGTGCCAGCAGCCCCGAAATGACAGGGACGGGCGAGACCCAGTACTTC.

This clone was seen a few times. The rearrangement uses TRBV15 and TRBJ2-1; TRBD2 aligns across 10 bases. CDR1 is LNHNV and CDR2 is YYDKDF in the germline V gene (reference sequence). This CDR3 is built from 15 residues. V lost 2 bases, J lost 8 bases, and 6 bases stayed unmatched. CDR3: CATSRQSGGVYEQFF. Here the CDR3 DNA reads TGTGCCACCAGCAGACAAAGCGGGGGGGTTTATGAGCAGTTCTTC.